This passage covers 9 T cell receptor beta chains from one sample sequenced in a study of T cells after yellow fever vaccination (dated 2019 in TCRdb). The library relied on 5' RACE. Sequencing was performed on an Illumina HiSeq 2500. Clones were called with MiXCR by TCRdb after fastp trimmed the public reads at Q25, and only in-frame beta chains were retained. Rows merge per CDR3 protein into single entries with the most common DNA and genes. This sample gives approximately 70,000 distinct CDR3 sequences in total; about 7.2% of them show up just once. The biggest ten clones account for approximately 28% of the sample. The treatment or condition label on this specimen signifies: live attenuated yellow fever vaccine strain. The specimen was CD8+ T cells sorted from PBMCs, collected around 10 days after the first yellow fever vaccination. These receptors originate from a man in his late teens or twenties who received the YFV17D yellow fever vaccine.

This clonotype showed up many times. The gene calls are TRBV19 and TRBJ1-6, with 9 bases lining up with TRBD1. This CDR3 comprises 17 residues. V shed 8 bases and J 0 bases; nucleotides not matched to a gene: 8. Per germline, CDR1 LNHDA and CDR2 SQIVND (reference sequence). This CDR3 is CASSGTGWVSYNSPLHF. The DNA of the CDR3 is TGTGCCAGTTCCGGGACAGGGTGGGTCTCCTATAATTCACCCCTCCACTTT.

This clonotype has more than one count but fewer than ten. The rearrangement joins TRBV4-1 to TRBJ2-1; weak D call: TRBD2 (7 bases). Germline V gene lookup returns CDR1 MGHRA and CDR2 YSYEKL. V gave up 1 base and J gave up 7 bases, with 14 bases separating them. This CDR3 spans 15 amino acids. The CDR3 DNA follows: TGCGCCAGCAGCCAAGTTGGGGGGGGCCCGAATGAGCAGTTCTTC. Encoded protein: CASSQVGGGPNEQFF.

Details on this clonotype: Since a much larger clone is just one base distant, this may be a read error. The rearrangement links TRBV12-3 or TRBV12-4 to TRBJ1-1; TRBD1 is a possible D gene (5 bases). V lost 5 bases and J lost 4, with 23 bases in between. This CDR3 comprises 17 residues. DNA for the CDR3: TGTGCCAGCAGTCATCCGCCGGGGACGCTAATGACCACTGAAGCTTTCTTT. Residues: CASSHPPGTLMTTEAFF.

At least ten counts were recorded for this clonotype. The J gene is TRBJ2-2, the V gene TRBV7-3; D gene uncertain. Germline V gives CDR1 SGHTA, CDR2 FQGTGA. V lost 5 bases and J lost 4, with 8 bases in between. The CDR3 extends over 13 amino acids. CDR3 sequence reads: CASSLDLTGELFF. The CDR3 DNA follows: TGTGCCAGCAGCCTTGACCTCACCGGGGAGCTGTTTTTT.

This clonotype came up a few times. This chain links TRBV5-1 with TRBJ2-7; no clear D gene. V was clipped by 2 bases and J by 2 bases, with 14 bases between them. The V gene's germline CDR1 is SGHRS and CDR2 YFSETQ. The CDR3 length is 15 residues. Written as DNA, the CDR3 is TGCGCCAGCAGCTTATGGTCTGGGGTCCCCTACGAGCAGTACTTC. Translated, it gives CASSLWSGVPYEQYF.

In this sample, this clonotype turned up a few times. The CDR3 DNA is TGTGCCAGGGGCCCCGCGGGACAGCACAATGAGCAGTTCTTC. Translating it yields CARGPAGQHNEQFF. This chain joins TRBV5-6 and TRBJ2-1; tentatively, D is TRBD1 (7 bases). CDR1 and CDR2 from the germline V gene are SGHDT and YYEEEE. V was trimmed by 8 bases and J by 5 bases, leaving 17 bases between them. The CDR3 is made up of 14 amino acids.

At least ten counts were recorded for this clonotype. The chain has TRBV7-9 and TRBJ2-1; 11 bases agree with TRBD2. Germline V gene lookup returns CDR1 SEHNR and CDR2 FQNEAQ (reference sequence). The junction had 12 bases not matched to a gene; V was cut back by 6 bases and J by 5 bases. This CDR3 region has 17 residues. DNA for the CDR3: TGTGCCAGCAGACCTAGCGGGGGGCCCGTAATGAACAATGAGCAGTTCTTC. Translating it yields CASRPSGGPVMNNEQFF.

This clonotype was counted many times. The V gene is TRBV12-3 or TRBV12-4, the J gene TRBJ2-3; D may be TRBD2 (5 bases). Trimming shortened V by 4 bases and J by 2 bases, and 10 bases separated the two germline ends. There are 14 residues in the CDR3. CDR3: CASSSIANTDTQYF. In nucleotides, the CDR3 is TGTGCCAGCAGTTCAATAGCGAACACAGATACGCAGTATTTT.

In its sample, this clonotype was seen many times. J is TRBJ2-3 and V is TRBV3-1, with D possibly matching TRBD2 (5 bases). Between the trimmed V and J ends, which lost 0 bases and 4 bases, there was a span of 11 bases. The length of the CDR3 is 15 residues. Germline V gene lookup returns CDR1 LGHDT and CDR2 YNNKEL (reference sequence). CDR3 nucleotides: TGTGCCAGCAGCCAAGATTTGAGGGTTTCAGATACGCAGTATTTT. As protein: CASSQDLRVSDTQYF.